This T cell receptor (beta chain) was retrieved from a study of blood T cell repertoires in COVID-19. Overall study: The United States, Italy and Spain were the sources of the acute and convalescent COVID-19 samples.

In the original processing: Estimated nucleated cell counts came from reference gene primer amplification. Libraries were prepared by immunoSEQ multiplex PCR; TCRdb keeps only in-frame clonotypes and omits some of them. V and J calls and clone size are copied from that table; D and trimming were computed from the DNA. The table has 200,000 or so clones, about 88% seen once. Germline CDR1 reads MNHEY; CDR2 reads SVGAGI. CDR3 length equals 15 residues. V was shortened by 10 bases and J by 3 bases, with 16 bases between the two germline ends. This chain connects TRBV6-5 to TRBJ1-6, with D possibly being TRBD1 (5 bases). The sample comprised peripheral blood. The sequence derives from a man in his 70s with active or convalescent COVID-19. CDR3 protein: CATSTTEVYNSPLHF. The CDR3 nucleotides are TGTGCCACATCAACGACAGAAGTCTATAATTCACCCCTCCACTTT.